This is a list of T cell receptor beta chains from one sample in a study of PD-1 blockade in classical Hodgkin lymphoma. The protocol was immunoSEQ multiplex PCR, while the TCRdb copy is restricted to in-frame clones and leaves out a portion. The sample includes tens of thousands of clones, 75% to 85% seen only once; the top ten take about 18%. The sequencing used peripheral blood mononuclear cells (PBMCs), collected before the fourth cycle of nivolumab. The receptors were gathered from a human donor with classical Hodgkin lymphoma. The CDR3 runs from the conserved cysteine through the conserved F or W. Each record gives: V gene, D gene, clone size, J gene, CDR3 DNA, CDR3 protein. A D gene is named only where the DNA matches it firmly. Clone size is not always given. Where it is, it says once, few, many or a class for expanded clones.

V gene: TRBV30; D gene: .; clone size: once; J gene: TRBJ1-2; CDR3 DNA: TGTGCCTGGAGTCTCTCTCTCTCAGGGCAAGGCTACACCTTC; CDR3 protein: CAWSLSLSGQGYTF
V gene: TRBV5-1; D gene: .; clone size: .; J gene: TRBJ2-1; CDR3 DNA: TGCGCCAGCAGCTTGGTCGGGGGAATCGATGAGCAGTTCTTC; CDR3 protein: CASSLVGGIDEQFF
V gene: TRBV5-4; D gene: TRBD1; clone size: .; J gene: TRBJ2-7; CDR3 DNA: TGTGCCAGCAGCTACCCGGGACAGGGCCTACCCGAGCAGTACTTC; CDR3 protein: CASSYPGQGLPEQYF
V gene: TRBV19; D gene: .; clone size: .; J gene: TRBJ2-5; CDR3 DNA: TGTGCCAGTACCCCCCGACGGGGCCAAGAGACCCAGTACTTC; CDR3 protein: CASTPRRGQETQYF
V gene: TRBV5-4; D gene: .; clone size: .; J gene: TRBJ2-4; CDR3 DNA: TGTGCCAGCAGCTCGAGTGGCCAGGAGTACATTCAGTACTTC; CDR3 protein: CASSSSGQEYIQYF
V gene: TRBV5-4; D gene: .; clone size: .; J gene: TRBJ2-7; CDR3 DNA: TGTGCCAGCAGCTTGGGCCGGGCTAGCTCGACCTACGAGCAGTACTTC; CDR3 protein: CASSLGRASSTYEQYF
V gene: TRBV12-5; D gene: .; clone size: .; J gene: TRBJ2-7; CDR3 DNA: TGTGCTAGTGGTAGAGAGGGGGGTCCCTACGAGCAGTACTTC; CDR3 protein: CASGREGGPYEQYF
V gene: TRBV4-2; D gene: .; clone size: few; J gene: TRBJ1-2; CDR3 DNA: TGTGCCAGCAGCCAAGAGGAGGGGGGTAACTATGGCTACACCTTC; CDR3 protein: CASSQEEGGNYGYTF
V gene: TRBV2; D gene: .; clone size: .; J gene: TRBJ1-1; CDR3 DNA: TGTGCCAGCCAACAGGGAGGCAACACTGAAGCTTTCTTT; CDR3 protein: CASQQGGNTEAFF
V gene: TRBV11-2; D gene: .; clone size: .; J gene: TRBJ2-5; CDR3 DNA: TGTGCCAGCAGCACCGGGGGGCCCAATAGAGATGCCCAGTACTTC; CDR3 protein: CASSTGGPNRDAQYF
V gene: TRBV5-5; D gene: .; clone size: .; J gene: TRBJ2-7; CDR3 DNA: TGTGCCAGCAGCTTGGCCGACAGGCCGTACTCCTACGAGCAGTACTTC; CDR3 protein: CASSLADRPYSYEQYF
V gene: TRBV10-2; D gene: .; clone size: .; J gene: TRBJ2-1; CDR3 DNA: TGCGCCAGCAGTGAGGGACCAAGCTCCTACAATGAGCAGTTCTTC; CDR3 protein: CASSEGPSSYNEQFF
V gene: TRBV28; D gene: TRBD1; clone size: .; J gene: TRBJ2-7; CDR3 DNA: TGTGCCAGCAACAACGGGGGGACAGGGGGCTTTGTCTACGAGCAGTACTTC; CDR3 protein: CASNNGGTGGFVYEQYF
V gene: TRBV29-1; D gene: .; clone size: .; J gene: TRBJ1-2; CDR3 DNA: TGCAGCTCCGCCGGGGGGGGAGTCGGTGGCTACACCTTC; CDR3 protein: CSSAGGGVGGYTF
V gene: TRBV4-3; D gene: TRBD2; clone size: .; J gene: TRBJ2-1; CDR3 DNA: TGCGCCAGCAGCCAAGAAGCAGCGGGAAACTCTCTTGGGCAGTTCTTC; CDR3 protein: CASSQEAAGNSLGQFF
V gene: TRBV7-6; D gene: .; clone size: .; J gene: TRBJ2-5; CDR3 DNA: TGTGCCAGCAGCAAGACTAGACATCGGGCACAAGAGACCCAGTACTTC; CDR3 protein: CASSKTRHRAQETQYF
V gene: TRBV7-2; D gene: .; clone size: .; J gene: TRBJ2-7; CDR3 DNA: TGTGCCAGCAGCTTCGTCGGGTTGAGCTACGAGCAGTACTTC; CDR3 protein: CASSFVGLSYEQYF
V gene: TRBV6-5; D gene: .; clone size: .; J gene: TRBJ2-3; CDR3 DNA: TGTGCCAGCAGTTACCCAGGGGGCACAGATACGCAGTATTTT; CDR3 protein: CASSYPGGTDTQYF
V gene: TRBV5-6; D gene: .; clone size: .; J gene: TRBJ2-3; CDR3 DNA: TGTGCCAGCAGCGCGCCCCTTAGGGTGACAGATACGCAGTATTTT; CDR3 protein: CASSAPLRVTDTQYF
V gene: TRBV10-3; D gene: .; clone size: .; J gene: TRBJ1-1; CDR3 DNA: TGTGCCATCAGTGAGATGGGGGCCGGGGACACTGAAGCTTTCTTT; CDR3 protein: CAISEMGAGDTEAFF
V gene: TRBV2; D gene: TRBD1; clone size: few; J gene: TRBJ2-5; CDR3 DNA: TGTGCCAGCAGGGGTGGACAGGGAGAGACCCAGTACTTC; CDR3 protein: CASRGGQGETQYF
V gene: TRBV9; D gene: TRBD1; clone size: .; J gene: TRBJ1-4; CDR3 DNA: TGTGCCAGCAGCCATCCCCGACAGGGGGGTGATGAAAAACTGTTTTTT; CDR3 protein: CASSHPRQGGDEKLFF
V gene: TRBV10-3; D gene: TRBD1; clone size: .; J gene: TRBJ2-7; CDR3 DNA: TGTGCCATCACCCCGACAGGGGGCTTAGGCGAGCAGTACTTC; CDR3 protein: CAITPTGGLGEQYF
V gene: TRBV11-3; D gene: .; clone size: .; J gene: TRBJ2-7; CDR3 DNA: TGTGCCAGCAGCTTAGATCCAGGGTTCGGCGAGCAGTACTTC; CDR3 protein: CASSLDPGFGEQYF
V gene: TRBV4-1; D gene: .; clone size: .; J gene: TRBJ1-1; CDR3 DNA: TGCGCCAGCAGCCACCGATGGACCAAGAACACTGAAGCTTTCTTT; CDR3 protein: CASSHRWTKNTEAFF
V gene: TRBV5-1; D gene: .; clone size: .; J gene: TRBJ2-1; CDR3 DNA: TGCGCCAGCAAAACAGGGCTACTAGACAATGAGCAGTTCTTC; CDR3 protein: CASKTGLLDNEQFF
V gene: TRBV10-3; D gene: .; clone size: .; J gene: TRBJ1-4; CDR3 DNA: TGTGCCATCAGTGAGTCGGCTGGCGCTGAAAAACTGTTTTTT; CDR3 protein: CAISESAGAEKLFF
V gene: TRBV10-2; D gene: TRBD2; clone size: .; J gene: TRBJ2-2; CDR3 DNA: TGCGCCAGCAGCGCTCTGGGGGCGGGAGGGAACACCGGGGAGCTGTTTTTT; CDR3 protein: CASSALGAGGNTGELFF
V gene: TRBV6-6; D gene: TRBD2; clone size: .; J gene: TRBJ2-7; CDR3 DNA: TGTGCCAGCAGTTCGGGACTAGGAAGCTACGAGCAGTACTTC; CDR3 protein: CASSSGLGSYEQYF
V gene: TRBV5-1; D gene: .; clone size: .; J gene: TRBJ2-7; CDR3 DNA: TGCGCCAGCAGCTTGGACGGGACACCATACTACGAGCAGTACTTC; CDR3 protein: CASSLDGTPYYEQYF
V gene: TRBV6-5; D gene: TRBD1; clone size: few; J gene: TRBJ2-7; CDR3 DNA: TGTGCCGTGGGGGACAGGGCCCACGAGCAGTACTTC; CDR3 protein: CAVGDRAHEQYF
V gene: TRBV4-3; D gene: .; clone size: once; J gene: TRBJ2-1; CDR3 DNA: TGCGCCAGCAGCGTCACCCTCGGCGAGTACAATGAGCAGTTCTTC; CDR3 protein: CASSVTLGEYNEQFF
V gene: TRBV5-1; D gene: .; clone size: .; J gene: TRBJ1-4; CDR3 DNA: TGCGCCAGCAGCTTGGCCAGTTCCAATGAAAAACTGTTTTTT; CDR3 protein: CASSLASSNEKLFF
V gene: TRBV7-2; D gene: TRBD2; clone size: .; J gene: TRBJ2-7; CDR3 DNA: TGTGCCAGCAGCCGGAGCGCGGGAGATCTGTACGAGCAGTACTTC; CDR3 protein: CASSRSAGDLYEQYF
V gene: TRBV2; D gene: TRBD1; clone size: .; J gene: TRBJ1-5; CDR3 DNA: TGTGCCAGCAGTGCCGACAGGGAGGACCAGCCCCAGCATTTT; CDR3 protein: CASSADREDQPQHF
V gene: TRBV7-2; D gene: .; clone size: .; J gene: TRBJ2-2; CDR3 DNA: TGTGCCAGCAGCTTAGATCCTCTGGCCTTCAACACCGGGGAGCTGTTTTTT; CDR3 protein: CASSLDPLAFNTGELFF
V gene: TRBV19; D gene: .; clone size: .; J gene: TRBJ1-1; CDR3 DNA: TGTGCCAGTAGTCAGACAACTACTGAAGCTTTCTTT; CDR3 protein: CASSQTTTEAFF
V gene: TRBV29-1; D gene: .; clone size: .; J gene: TRBJ2-1; CDR3 DNA: TGCAGCGTTGATTTCAACCCAATGCGGTTCTTC; CDR3 protein: CSVDFNPMRFF
V gene: TRBV7-7; D gene: .; clone size: .; J gene: TRBJ1-2; CDR3 DNA: TGTGCCAGCAGCCATAGCAGGGGATGGGAAGGCTACACCTTC; CDR3 protein: CASSHSRGWEGYTF
V gene: TRBV19; D gene: TRBD2; clone size: once; J gene: TRBJ2-1; CDR3 DNA: TGTGCCAGTAGTGGGTTGGTTGGCGGGAGAGGCTACAATGAGCAGTTCTTC; CDR3 protein: CASSGLVGGRGYNEQFF
V gene: TRBV7-2; D gene: .; clone size: .; J gene: TRBJ2-3; CDR3 DNA: TGTGCCAGCAGCTTAACCGACTCCTCACCTAGCACAGATACGCAGTATTTT; CDR3 protein: CASSLTDSSPSTDTQYF
V gene: TRBV19; D gene: .; clone size: few; J gene: TRBJ1-4; CDR3 DNA: TGTGCCAGTAGTATGTTGCCCGGGACCCGAAGTGAAAAACTGTTTTTT; CDR3 protein: CASSMLPGTRSEKLFF
V gene: TRBV7-3; D gene: .; clone size: .; J gene: TRBJ1-1; CDR3 DNA: TGTGCCAGCAGCTTAATTCCGACCACTGAAGCTTTCTTT; CDR3 protein: CASSLIPTTEAFF
V gene: TRBV6-5; D gene: TRBD1; clone size: .; J gene: TRBJ1-1; CDR3 DNA: TGTGCCAGCAGACGACAGGGAATGAACACTGAAGCTTTCTTT; CDR3 protein: CASRRQGMNTEAFF
V gene: TRBV10-1; D gene: .; clone size: few; J gene: TRBJ1-2; CDR3 DNA: TGCGCCAGCACCCCCAATGCTCTCTATGGCTACACCTTC; CDR3 protein: CASTPNALYGYTF
V gene: TRBV30; D gene: .; clone size: .; J gene: TRBJ2-1; CDR3 DNA: TGTGCCTGGAGTAGGGGCTGGGCTAATGAGCAGTTCTTC; CDR3 protein: CAWSRGWANEQFF
V gene: TRBV25-1; D gene: .; clone size: few; J gene: TRBJ2-1; CDR3 DNA: TGTGCCAGCAGTGAATGGGCTAGCCTCGATGAGCAGTTCTTC; CDR3 protein: CASSEWASLDEQFF
V gene: TRBV5-4; D gene: .; clone size: .; J gene: TRBJ1-1; CDR3 DNA: TGTGCCAGCAGCTTGGCCGGGAGGAACACTGAAGCTTTCTTT; CDR3 protein: CASSLAGRNTEAFF
V gene: TRBV10-2; D gene: TRBD1; clone size: .; J gene: TRBJ1-1; CDR3 DNA: TGCGCCAGCTCGGGACAGGGAGGAACTGAAGCTTTCTTT; CDR3 protein: CASSGQGGTEAFF
V gene: TRBV7-9; D gene: TRBD2; clone size: .; J gene: TRBJ2-7; CDR3 DNA: TGTGCCAGCAGCCCACGGACTAGCAGCTACGAGCAGTACTTC; CDR3 protein: CASSPRTSSYEQYF
V gene: TRBV2; D gene: TRBD1; clone size: .; J gene: TRBJ2-1; CDR3 DNA: TGTGCCAGCAGTCGGGACAGCTACAATGAGCAGTTCTTC; CDR3 protein: CASSRDSYNEQFF
V gene: TRBV30; D gene: TRBD2; clone size: .; J gene: TRBJ2-1; CDR3 DNA: TGTGCCTGGAGCCAAGCGGGAGGGCCTCACAATGAGCAGTTCTTC; CDR3 protein: CAWSQAGGPHNEQFF
V gene: TRBV30; D gene: .; clone size: .; J gene: TRBJ2-6; CDR3 DNA: TGTGCCTATAGTTCCCTCTCTGGGGCCAACGTCCTGACTTTC; CDR3 protein: CAYSSLSGANVLTF
V gene: TRBV9; D gene: .; clone size: .; J gene: TRBJ1-4; CDR3 DNA: TGTGCCAGCAGCGTAGGCTCCTCAGCGAGTGAAAAACTGTTTTTT; CDR3 protein: CASSVGSSASEKLFF